This TCR beta chain was sequenced during a study of blood T cell repertoires in COVID-19 (dated by TCRdb to between 2020 and 2021). Some background on the complete study: The collaborator samples originated in the United States, Italy and Spain and spanned the acute and convalescent phases of COVID-19. The prospective study material was composed of cDNA or gDNA derived from T cells, B-cell-depleted T cells, or PBMCs. Subjects who had been exposed to COVID-19, were actively infected with it, or had recovered from it provided the deeply sampled blood TCRbeta repertoires that made up the dataset. The repertoires were released in a freely available public database meant as a resource for research on the immune response to SARS-CoV-2. The samples were drawn from the first 160 participants of the ongoing ImmuneRACE study and from 950 to 1,500 subjects provided by 6 global collaborators. Sample metadata almost always included a de-identified subject ID, COVID-19 status, age in years and sex. Where available, HLA class I and class II types were obtained from metadata supplied by the sample provider rather than from assay-based typing. Paper-wide results and their limitations: Clinical and demographic metadata were provided uncurated, with the amount varying by source and participant.

A remark on this clone: It lacks a known antigen. Per-base quality was not reported, and no clone a single base away is much larger than it.

The immunoSEQ Assay, a bias-controlled multiplex PCR, was used to amplify TCRbeta CDR3 regions from genomic DNA. As for the original processing: The number of nucleated cells in each sample was estimated by amplification of reference gene primers within the assay. Sequence reads were collapsed and filtered to measure the absolute abundance of every unique TCRbeta CDR3 rearrangement. For each sample, productive Simpson clonality was calculated as the square root of Simpson's diversity index across productive rearrangements. The source is immuneACCESS, and TCRdb retained only in-frame sequences with V and J called. Part of the clones is not carried over; for the studies checked, unresolved V genes explain less than half of this, and the remainder is unexplained. V and J calls and clone size follow that table, whereas D and trimming were derived from the DNA. The sample profile shows some 350,000 clones; 88% of them were found once. The ten most abundant clones make up about 6.7% of the sample.

V has 0 bases trimmed and J has 8 bases trimmed; junction bases matching no gene number 6. As encoded in the germline V gene, CDR1 is LGHNA while CDR2 is YNFKEQ. The CDR3 goes from the cysteine to the phenylalanine over 16 residues. Only the CDR3 portion is preserved as DNA: 48 bases, with reading frame beginning at the first base. One collaborating source in Seattle enrolled patients during active infection and followed them longitudinally through the course of disease. Collaborating institutions collected whole blood in K2EDTA tubes following their own protocols. Collaborator samples were shipped for TCRbeta analysis as frozen whole blood, isolated PBMCs, or DNA extracted from either sample type.

This clonotype was sampled from an older woman with COVID-19, enrolled during active disease. The rearrangement joined TRBV4-2 to TRBJ2-1; 11 bases in the middle match TRBD1. Sequencing used peripheral blood. Here is the DNA: TGTGCCAGCAGCCAAGAAGGGGACAGGGGGGTCGATGAGCAGTTCTTC. Translated, it reads CASSQEGDRGVDEQFF.